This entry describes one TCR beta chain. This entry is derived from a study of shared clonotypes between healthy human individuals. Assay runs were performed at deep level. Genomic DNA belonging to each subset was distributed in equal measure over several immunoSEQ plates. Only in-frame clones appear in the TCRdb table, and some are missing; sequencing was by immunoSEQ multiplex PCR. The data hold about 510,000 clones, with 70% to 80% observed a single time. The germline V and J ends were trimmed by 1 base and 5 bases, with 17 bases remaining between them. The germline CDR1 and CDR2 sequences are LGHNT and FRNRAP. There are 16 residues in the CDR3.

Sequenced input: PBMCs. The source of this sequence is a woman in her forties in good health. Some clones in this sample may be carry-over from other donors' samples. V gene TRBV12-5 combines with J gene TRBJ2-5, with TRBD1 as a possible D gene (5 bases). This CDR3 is CASGLGLLGPSETQYF. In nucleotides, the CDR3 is TGTGCTAGTGGTTTGGGGCTACTGGGGCCTTCGGAGACCCAGTACTTC.